This T cell receptor (beta chain) is drawn from a study of T-cell reconstitution after alpha-beta-depleted transplantation in children (dated by TCRdb to the mid-2010s). Regarding the study in general: The study quantitatively tracked T-cell immune reconstitution after TCRalphabeta/CD19-depleted allogeneic hematopoietic cell transplantation in children using TCR repertoire profiling.

The method was PCR. Sequencing was carried out with an Illumina HiSeq 2500. To normalize quantification of the TCRbeta repertoire, the TCR libraries were built with molecular barcoding that relied on unique molecular identifiers. TCRdb's own reprocessing of the public reads used fastp at Q25 and MiXCR and kept productive beta chains. Every distinct CDR3 protein forms one entry, paired with its most common genes and DNA. This sample holds some 190,000 distinct CDR3 sequences; around 10% were observed only once. The ten largest clones take up over 10% of the sample. The CDR3, from cysteine to phenylalanine, totals 13 residues. Here the CDR3 DNA is all that survives: 39 bases in frame from base 1. V is shortened by 2 bases, J by 5 bases, and the region joining them spans 7 bases. The germline V gene encodes CDR1 MRHNA and CDR2 SNTAGT. The treatment or condition label on this specimen signifies: allogeneic hematopoietic cell transplantation with graft depleted of TCRalphabeta T cells and CD19 B cells. TCRalphabeta/CD19-depleted allogeneic hematopoietic cell grafts were given to the transplant recipients, all of whom were children.

This clonotype was counted a few times. This clone's antigen is unknown. No base qualities exist here, and no much larger clone lies one base off it. Overall study results and their limits: Apparently early alphabetaT-cell count recovery about two months after transplant reportedly relied on only several hundred rapidly expanded clones derived from non-depleted graft cells. The frequencies of hyperexpanded clones fell over the following months, and after one year, T-cell counts and TCRbeta diversity were mostly attributed to newly produced T cells. In some patients, high TCRbeta diversity at day 60 was attributed to recipient T cells and intrathymic progenitors that had survived conditioning.

The receptor's source is a boy aged 2 to 10 with acute myeloid leukemia, due to receive a stem cell transplant. Source: PBMCs, taken before TCRalphabeta/CD19-depleted stem cell transplant. The V gene is TRBV6-4 and the J gene is TRBJ2-1; no D segment can be confidently identified. The nucleotide sequence reads TGTGCCAGCAGTGACGTGGATAACAATGAGCAGTTCTTC. Its coded protein is CASSDVDNNEQFF.